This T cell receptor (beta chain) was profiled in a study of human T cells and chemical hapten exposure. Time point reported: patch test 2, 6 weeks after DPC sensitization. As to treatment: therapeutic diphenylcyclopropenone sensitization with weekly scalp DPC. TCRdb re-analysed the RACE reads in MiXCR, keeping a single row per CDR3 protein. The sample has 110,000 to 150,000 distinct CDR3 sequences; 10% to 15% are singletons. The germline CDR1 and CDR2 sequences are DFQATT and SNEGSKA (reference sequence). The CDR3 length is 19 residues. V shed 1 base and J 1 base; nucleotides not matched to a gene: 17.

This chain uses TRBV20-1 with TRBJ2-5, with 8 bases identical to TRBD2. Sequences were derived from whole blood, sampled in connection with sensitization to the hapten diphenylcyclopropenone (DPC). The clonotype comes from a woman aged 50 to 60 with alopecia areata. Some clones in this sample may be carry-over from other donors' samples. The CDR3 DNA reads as TGCAGTGCTAGAGTGGGTCCCCCCCTGGCGGGAGGCCCCCAAGAGACCCAGTACTTC. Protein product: CSARVGPPLAGGPQETQYF.